This T cell receptor beta chain was profiled in a study of blood T cell repertoires in COVID-19. Profiling relied on immunoSEQ multiplex PCR, and the TCRdb table lists in-frame clones only, not all of them. The sample lists almost 200,000 clones, 86% occurring once. Germline V lookup: CDR1 SEHNR, CDR2 FQNEAQ (reference sequence). The V gene lost 5 bases and the J gene lost 2 bases, with 19 bases spanning the gap. This CDR3 comprises 17 residues. The specimen sequenced was peripheral blood. The clonotype was recovered from a woman between 65 and 79 years old with acute or convalescent COVID-19. The rearrangement links TRBV7-9 to TRBJ1-3; tentative D call: TRBD1 (6 bases). The DNA for the CDR3 is TGTGCCAGCAGCGCACATCGATCAGAGGGGGCTGGAAACACCATATATTTT. This translates into CASSAHRSEGAGNTIYF.